One sample yielded the 17 T cell receptor beta chains listed below, sequenced in a study of metastatic and nonmetastatic thyroid tumors. TCRdb re-called the PCR reads through MiXCR. The table includes tens of thousands of clones, 15% detected once. Nobody among the patients had been given any treatment before thyroid surgery. Sequencing input: blood. All receptors come from a female donor with papillary thyroid cancer or a benign thyroid nodule (not recorded which). Some clones in this sample may be carry-over from other donors' samples.

This clone was observed many times. J is TRBJ1-1 and V is TRBV28; D not resolved. Germline CDR1 is MDHEN and CDR2 is SYDVKM. Trimming left V 5 bases short and J 2 bases short, with 15 bases between. This CDR3 contains 15 residues. The CDR3 sequence is CASSIPGPFNTEAFF. In nucleotides, the CDR3 is TGTGCCAGCAGTATACCGGGTCCATTTAACACTGAAGCTTTCTTT.

V gene TRBV11-2 combines with J gene TRBJ2-1; 10 nucleotides agree with TRBD2. Per germline, CDR1 SGHAT and CDR2 FQNNGV. The CDR3 is 17 residues long. V was clipped by 5 bases and J by 4 bases; unmatched bases: 11. The CDR3 here is CASSLQFGLAEYNEQFF. In DNA, the CDR3 is TGTGCCAGCAGCCTTCAATTTGGACTAGCGGAATACAATGAGCAGTTCTTC.

Ten or more counts support this clone. This chain connects TRBV20-1 to TRBJ2-7; 8 nucleotides agree with TRBD1. The length of the CDR3 is 12 residues. The V gene end was trimmed by 5 bases and the J gene end by 5 bases; junction bases not matched to a gene: 5. Germline V gene data show CDR1 as DFQATT and CDR2 as SNEGSKA (reference sequence). For the CDR3, the DNA is TGCAGTGCTTCGGACAGGGTAGACGAGCAGTACTTC. It translates to CSASDRVDEQYF.

This clone is termed medium-sized. In DNA, the CDR3 is TGTGCCAGCAGCGATACAGGGGCTGCTATCAAGAACACTGAAGCTTTCTTT. Protein: CASSDTGAAIKNTEAFF. The gene calls are TRBV6-1 and TRBJ1-1, with 7 bases aligning to TRBD1. Trimming took 6 bases from V and 1 from J; bases not matched to a gene: 14. The CDR3 extends over 17 amino acids. CDR1 is MNHNS, CDR2 SASEGT, per germline.

The table lists this clone with many counts. The gene calls are TRBV10-3 and TRBJ2-7; 12 nucleotides align to TRBD2. The CDR3 contains 14 residues. Trimming removed 10 bases from V and 5 bases from J; junction bases left unmatched: 9. In germline, CDR1 is ENHRY, CDR2 SYGVKD. CDR3 sequence: CASRLAGASDEQYF. CDR3 nucleotide sequence: TGTGCCAGTCGACTAGCGGGGGCCTCGGACGAGCAGTACTTC.

This clone was counted at least ten times. This chain joins TRBV20-1 and TRBJ2-7, with a possible D match to TRBD2 (5 bases). The V gene lost 1 base and the J gene lost 6 bases, with 13 bases spanning the gap. Per germline, CDR1 DFQATT and CDR2 SNEGSKA (reference sequence). CDR3 length: 13 amino acids. The CDR3 nucleotides read TGCAGTGCTAGAGCCCTTACTAGTTCCGAGCAGTACTTC. It specifies CSARALTSSEQYF.

This clone is deemed medium-sized. The chain combines TRBV6-2 or TRBV6-3 with TRBJ2-7, with D possibly being TRBD2 (6 bases). This CDR3 contains 11 residues. With 11 bases removed from V and 3 bases from J, the gap between germline ends came to 11 bases. Per the germline V gene, CDR1 is MNHEY and CDR2 is SVGEGT. The CDR3: CAATSRYEQYF. The DNA of the CDR3 is TGTGCCGCTACTAGCCGCTACGAGCAGTACTTC.

This clone is labeled medium-sized (0.01 to 0.1%). The chain uses TRBV20-1 and TRBJ2-7; D call uncertain. The CDR3 sequence is 17 residues long. The germline V gene encodes CDR1 DFQATT and CDR2 SNEGSKA (reference sequence). Trimming removed 0 bases from V and 3 bases from J, with 21 bases in between. This CDR3 is CSARDLRQSSRYYEQYF. The CDR3 bases are TGCAGTGCTAGAGATCTACGCCAGTCATCCCGTTACTACGAGCAGTACTTC.

In this sample, this clone turned up many times. The chain combines TRBV24-1 with TRBJ1-5, with D possibly TRBD1 on 6 matching bases. Trimming took off 11 bases at V and 3 bases at J, with 16 bases between the two ends. Per the germline V gene, CDR1 is KGHDR and CDR2 is SFDVKD. The CDR3 sequence is 14 residues long. In DNA, the CDR3 is TGTGCCAGGCACAGGGCGGGGGACAATCAGCCCCAGCATTTT. Encoded protein: CARHRAGDNQPQHF.

This clone was recorded many times. This chain joins TRBV28 and TRBJ1-4; D remains ambiguous. Germline assignment: CDR1 MDHEN and CDR2 SYDVKM. Trimming shortened V by 2 bases and J by 8 bases, and 15 bases separated the two germline ends. This CDR3 is built from 15 residues. The CDR3 nucleotides read TGTGCCAGCAGTTTAGAGGGCAGGCGGGAAGAAAAACTGTTTTTT. Protein: CASSLEGRREEKLFF.

The chain recombines TRBV9 with TRBJ1-6; D uncertain. V lost 4 bases to trimming and J lost 7 bases, with 9 bases between them. The CDR3 runs 13 residues. CDR1 SGDLS and CDR2 YYNGEE come from the germline V gene. CDR3 sequence (DNA): TGTGCCAGCAGCACCACAGTGAATTCACCCCTCCACTTT. Protein product: CASSTTVNSPLHF.

This clone was picked up many times. V is TRBV2 and J is TRBJ1-4; a weak D match, TRBD1 (6 bases). Trimming cost V 7 bases and J 0 bases, with 12 bases left between them. Per the germline V gene, CDR1 is SNHLY and CDR2 is FYNNEI. CDR3 length: 15 residues. This CDR3 is CASKVQGTTNEKLFF. CDR3 nucleotides: TGTGCCAGCAAAGTACAGGGAACAACTAATGAAAAACTGTTTTTT.

This clone was counted ten times or more. This sequence joins TRBV9 and TRBJ2-4; tentative D call: TRBD1 (6 bases). The length of the CDR3 is 15 residues. Germline CDR1 reads SGDLS; CDR2 reads YYNGEE. The V and J ends lost 3 bases and 3 bases respectively, with 13 bases between them. DNA of the CDR3: TGTGCCAGCAGCGAGAACGACAGGCACAAAAACATTCAGTACTTC. This gives the protein CASSENDRHKNIQYF.

The sample holds many counts of this clone. The rearrangement links TRBV4-3 to TRBJ1-3; no reliable D call. The germline V gene has CDR1 LGHNA and CDR2 YSLEER. CDR3 length: 17 residues. V was pared by 2 bases and J by 0 bases, with 14 bases between. CDR3 DNA: TGCGCCAGCAGCCAAACCCCTACCGGGAACTCTGGAAACACCATATATTTT. It translates to CASSQTPTGNSGNTIYF.

The table lists this clone with many counts. The CDR3 coding sequence is TGTGCCAGCAACAATGGACCCTACTATGGCTACACCTTC. Translation: CASNNGPYYGYTF. The rearrangement uses TRBV19 and TRBJ1-2; D ambiguous. This CDR3 is built from 13 residues. The V gene lost 9 bases and the J gene lost 3 bases, with 14 bases spanning the gap. Germline V gene lookup returns CDR1 LNHDA and CDR2 SQIVND (reference sequence).

This clone has a count of ten or more. A much more abundant neighbour one base away suggests this may be a read error. This sample includes further DNA sequences coding for the same CDR3. The chain carries TRBV27 and TRBJ1-2; 7 bases agree with TRBD1. Germline V gene sequence: CDR1 MNHEY, CDR2 SMNVEV (reference sequence). The length of the CDR3 is 13 residues. CDR3 bases: TGTGCCAGCAGTTACCAGGGGGGGGATGGCTATACCTTC. Its protein product is CASSYQGGDGYTF.

The rearrangement uses TRBV6-4 and TRBJ2-2; the match to TRBD2 covers 16 bases. Germline CDR1 and CDR2: MRHNA and SNTAGT. After removal of 5 bases from V and 0 bases from J, the junction contained 12 bases not matched to a gene. The CDR3 sequence is 21 residues long. CDR3: CASSRPRGLAGGSSNTGELFF. In DNA, the CDR3 is TGTGCCAGCAGTCGACCACGGGGACTAGCGGGAGGGTCCTCGAACACCGGGGAGCTGTTTTTT.